These T cell receptor beta chains were read from a single sample in a study of CD8 T cells in Susac syndrome. TCRdb fed the immunoSEQ multiplex PCR reads into MiXCR, producing one record per CDR3 protein. The sample lists over 130,000 distinct CDR3 sequences; approximately 95% were seen once. Material for sequencing was CD4+ T cells from PBMCs. The receptors originated from a human donor with Susac syndrome. CDR3s leave out the opening cysteine and the closing phenylalanine or tryptophan.

CDR3 length,V gene,J gene,CDR3 protein
14,TRBV2,TRBJ2-1,ASSVLGQGTHNEQF
13,TRBV30,TRBJ2-1,AWKIWTSGYNEQF
14,TRBV6-2/TRBV6-3,TRBJ1-5,ASSRGTAPFNQPQH
11,TRBV4-1,TRBJ2-7,ASSRRSRDEQY
9,TRBV7-3,TRBJ2-1,AAQGCNEQF
14,TRBV12-3/TRBV12-4,TRBJ1-4,ASSLGRRAANEKLF
14,TRBV3-1,TRBJ1-4,ASSHRGQGLSEKLF
13,TRBV2,TRBJ1-5,ASSEGPKGNQPQH
12,TRBV5-6,TRBJ2-3,ASSLDVSTDTQY
12,TRBV7-3,TRBJ1-1,ASSSTGANTEAF
14,TRBV4-3,TRBJ2-1,ASSPGLADSYNEQF
11,TRBV5-1,TRBJ1-1,ASSPLPGREAF
11,TRBV29-1,TRBJ2-7,SVEVGGAYEQY
14,TRBV4-1,TRBJ2-2,ASSQETERNTGELF
13,TRBV18,TRBJ1-5,ASSPGRAWDQPQH
12,TRBV7-8,TRBJ1-4,ASGRTGENEKLF
13,TRBV12-3/TRBV12-4,TRBJ2-1,ASSLLGQGANEQF
12,TRBV20-1,TRBJ1-1,SAKMGGQNTEAF
11,TRBV7-2,TRBJ2-5,ASSLTSEETQY
14,TRBV5-1,TRBJ2-2,ASSENRGLGDGELF
14,TRBV19,TRBJ2-3,ASSIASGASTDTQY
13,TRBV12-3/TRBV12-4,TRBJ2-5,ASSPAMRGLETQY
18,TRBV25-1,TRBJ2-3,ASSGAGLAGGPSSTDTQY
13,TRBV27,TRBJ2-3,ASSSGTVGRNTQY
10,TRBV6-6,TRBJ2-7,ASRELGYEQY
11,TRBV12-3/TRBV12-4,TRBJ1-2,ASSLTSNYGYT
13,TRBV4-1,TRBJ1-1,ASSHGGTANTEAF
12,TRBV4-1,TRBJ2-2,ASRFQGSGGELF
11,TRBV5-4,TRBJ2-5,ASTKNTQETQY